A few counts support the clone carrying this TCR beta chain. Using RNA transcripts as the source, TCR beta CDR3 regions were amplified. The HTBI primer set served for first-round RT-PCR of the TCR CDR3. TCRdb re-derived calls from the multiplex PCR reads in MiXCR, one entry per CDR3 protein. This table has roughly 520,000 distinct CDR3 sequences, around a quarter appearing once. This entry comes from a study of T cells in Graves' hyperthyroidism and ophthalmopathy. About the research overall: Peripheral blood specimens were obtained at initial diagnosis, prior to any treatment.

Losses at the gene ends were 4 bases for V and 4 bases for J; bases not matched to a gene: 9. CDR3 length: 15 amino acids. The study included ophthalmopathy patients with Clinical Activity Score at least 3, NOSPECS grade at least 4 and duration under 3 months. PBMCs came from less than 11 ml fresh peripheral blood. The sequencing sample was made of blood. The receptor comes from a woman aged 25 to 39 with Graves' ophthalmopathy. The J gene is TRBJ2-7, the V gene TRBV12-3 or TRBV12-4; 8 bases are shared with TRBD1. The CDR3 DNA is TGTGCCAGCAGTTCTCCCGGGACAGGAGAATACGAGCAGTACTTC. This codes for CASSSPGTGEYEQYF.